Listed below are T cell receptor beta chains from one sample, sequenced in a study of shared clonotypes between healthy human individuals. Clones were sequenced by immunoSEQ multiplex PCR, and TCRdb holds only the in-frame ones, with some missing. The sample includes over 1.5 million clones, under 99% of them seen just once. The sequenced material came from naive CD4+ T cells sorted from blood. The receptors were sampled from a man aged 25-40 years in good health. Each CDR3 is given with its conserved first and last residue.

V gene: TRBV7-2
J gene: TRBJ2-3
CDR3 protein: CASSPSAGQGTDTQYF

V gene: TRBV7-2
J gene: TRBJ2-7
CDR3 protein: CASSPRQGAYEQYF

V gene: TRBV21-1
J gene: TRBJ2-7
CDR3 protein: CASSKAQLAGAYEQYF

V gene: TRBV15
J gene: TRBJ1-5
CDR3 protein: CATSRETGALLHQPQHF

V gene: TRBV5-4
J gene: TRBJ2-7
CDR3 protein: CASSTGLAGRYEQYF

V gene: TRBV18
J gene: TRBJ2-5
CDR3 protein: CASSVGTQETQYF

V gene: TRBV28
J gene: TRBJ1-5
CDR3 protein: CASSPGLRNQPQHF

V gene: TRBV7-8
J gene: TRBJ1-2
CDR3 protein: CASSLAGQGVSYTF

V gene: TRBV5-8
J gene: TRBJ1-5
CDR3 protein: CASRSRETARDQPQHF

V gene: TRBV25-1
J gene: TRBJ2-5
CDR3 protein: CASSKKGHRYQETQYF

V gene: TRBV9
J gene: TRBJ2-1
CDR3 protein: CASSVEGDSFYNEQFF

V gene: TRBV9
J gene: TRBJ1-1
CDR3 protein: CASSARRNTEAFF

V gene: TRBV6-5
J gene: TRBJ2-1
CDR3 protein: CASNLLGGNEQFF

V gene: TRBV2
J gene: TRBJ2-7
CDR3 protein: CASSDGSLQYF

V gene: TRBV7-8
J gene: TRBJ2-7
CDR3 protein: CASSLSQISYEQYF

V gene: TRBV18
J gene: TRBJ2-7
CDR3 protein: CASSPLGSRGEQYF

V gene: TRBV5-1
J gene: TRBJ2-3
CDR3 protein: CASSLVQYTDTQYF

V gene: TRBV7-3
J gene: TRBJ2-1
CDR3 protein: CASSRNSGSEQFF

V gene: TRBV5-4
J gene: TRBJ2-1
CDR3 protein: CASSNRDWGEFF

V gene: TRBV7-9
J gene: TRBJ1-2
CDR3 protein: CASSLMGTTYGYTF

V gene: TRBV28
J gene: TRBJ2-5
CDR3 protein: CASSPGGRGRGETQYF

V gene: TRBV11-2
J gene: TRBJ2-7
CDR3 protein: CASSLMGTHEQYF

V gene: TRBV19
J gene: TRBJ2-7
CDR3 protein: CASSTRQGSYEQYF

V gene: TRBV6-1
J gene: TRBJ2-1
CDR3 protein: CASSRSSSYNEQFF

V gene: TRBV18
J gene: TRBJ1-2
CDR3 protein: CASSPSGSRDYGYTF

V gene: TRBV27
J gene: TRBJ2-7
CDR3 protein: CASSWASRSEQYF

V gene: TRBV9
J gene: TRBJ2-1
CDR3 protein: CASSVEARAYNEQFF

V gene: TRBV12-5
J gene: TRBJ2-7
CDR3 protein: CASGLVYEQYF

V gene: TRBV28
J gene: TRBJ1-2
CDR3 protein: CASTTTGGSYGYTF

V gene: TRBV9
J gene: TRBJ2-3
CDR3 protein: CASSPSTDTQYF

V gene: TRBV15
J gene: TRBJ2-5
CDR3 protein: CATSRGGEPKETQYF

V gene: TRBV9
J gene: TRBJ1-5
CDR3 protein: CASSDQGVLYSNQPQHF

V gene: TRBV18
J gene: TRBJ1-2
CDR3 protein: CASSPPGTGVDYGYTF

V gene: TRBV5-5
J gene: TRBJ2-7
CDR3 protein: CASSLVSGQTHYEQYF

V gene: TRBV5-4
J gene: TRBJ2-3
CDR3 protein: CASSLWSSGLTDTQYF

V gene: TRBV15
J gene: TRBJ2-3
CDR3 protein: CATSRDRVASTDTQYF

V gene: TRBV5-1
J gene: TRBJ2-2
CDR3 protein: CASSPFFTGELFF

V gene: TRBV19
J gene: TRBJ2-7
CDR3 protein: CTSSTGRGPYEQYF

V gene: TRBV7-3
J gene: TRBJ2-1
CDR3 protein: CASSLRREDDLEQFF

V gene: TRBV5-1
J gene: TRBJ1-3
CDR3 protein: CASGLGSGNTIYF

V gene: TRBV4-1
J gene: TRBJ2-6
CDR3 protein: CASSQDLVTGGGVGANVLTF

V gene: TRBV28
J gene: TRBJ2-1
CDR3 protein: CASRSPPGAGDEQFF

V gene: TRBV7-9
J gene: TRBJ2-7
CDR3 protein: CASSERGTFEQYF

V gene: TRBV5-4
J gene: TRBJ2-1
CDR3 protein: CASSFDVSSGNEQFF

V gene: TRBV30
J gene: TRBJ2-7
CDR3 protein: CAWSVGPYEQYF